Detailed here is one T cell receptor (beta chain). Data came from immunoSEQ multiplex PCR; TCRdb stores just in-frame clones and leaves some out. Found here are more than 80,000 clones, 85% to 95% of them singletons; the top ten hold 1.5% to 2%. This entry is derived from a study of T cell changes during pregnancy in multiple sclerosis. This CDR3 region has 18 residues. Germline V lookup: CDR1 SGHVS, CDR2 FNYEAQ. Trimming at V came to 4 bases and at J to 4 bases, leaving 11 bases not matched to a gene. This chain connects TRBV7-6 to TRBJ1-3; 12 nucleotides agree with TRBD1. The source of this sequence is a female donor with multiple sclerosis, enrolled in a pregnancy study. Here the sequenced sample was peripheral blood, taken after pregnancy. CDR3 residues: CASSYAGTGGFGGNTIYF. In DNA, the CDR3 is TGTGCCAGCAGCTACGCCGGGACAGGGGGCTTTGGAGGAAACACCATATATTTT.